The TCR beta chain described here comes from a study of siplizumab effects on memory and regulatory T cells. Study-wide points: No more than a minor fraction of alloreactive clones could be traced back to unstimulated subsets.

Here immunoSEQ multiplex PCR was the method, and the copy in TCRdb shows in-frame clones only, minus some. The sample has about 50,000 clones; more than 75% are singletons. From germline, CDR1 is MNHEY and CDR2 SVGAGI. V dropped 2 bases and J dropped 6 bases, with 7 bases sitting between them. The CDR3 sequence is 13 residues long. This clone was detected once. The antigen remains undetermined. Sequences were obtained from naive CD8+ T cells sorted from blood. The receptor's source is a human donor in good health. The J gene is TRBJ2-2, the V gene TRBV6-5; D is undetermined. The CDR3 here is CASSYGAAGELFF. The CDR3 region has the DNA TGTGCCAGCAGTTACGGAGCAGCCGGGGAGCTGTTTTTT.